This T cell receptor beta chain was sequenced in a study of shared clonotypes between healthy human individuals. Investigators spread the genomic DNA of each subset evenly over several immunoSEQ plates. Profiling relied on immunoSEQ multiplex PCR, and the TCRdb table lists in-frame clones only, not all of them. The table has millions of clones, 90% to 95% seen once; the top ten hold roughly 0.13%. In regard to this clone: Its specificity is unknown.

General study findings and limits: For naive CD4 cells, around 5.1% of clonotypes were shared across a few donors.

The sequenced sample consisted of naive CD4+ T cells sorted from blood. Noted subset: CD45RA+ positively selected. This clonotype was sampled from a man between 18 and 29 years old in good health.

Here the CDR3 DNA reads TGTGCCAGCAGCGTAGCTGCGGGAGCGCCCCTCTACGAGCAGTACTTC. Its protein is CASSVAAGAPLYEQYF. The chain uses TRBV9 and TRBJ2-7; 7 bases fit TRBD2. CDR3 size: 16 residues. V lost 0 bases and J lost 3; bases outside the gene matches: 9. Germline CDR1 reads SGDLS; CDR2 reads YYNGEE.